This TCR beta chain appears in the sequencing data of a study of blood T cell repertoires in COVID-19. Study details: Both acute and convalescent COVID-19 samples were obtained from the United States, Italy and Spain. PBMCs, B-cell-depleted T cells, or T cells provided the cDNA or gDNA that made up the material.

In the original analysis: Estimates of nucleated cell counts were drawn from the amplification of reference gene primers. TCRdb keeps only in-frame clones here, not all; method: immunoSEQ multiplex PCR. The DNA was the basis for D and trimming; V, J and clone size are from that table. The sample holds fewer than 200,000 clones; around 90% are singletons and the top ten take about 2.5%. Source material: peripheral blood. The TCR was taken from a man aged 35 to 55 with active or convalescent COVID-19.

DNA of the CDR3: TGTGCCAGCAGCGGGGGACAGGGCATTGGAGAGACCCAGTACTTC. The encoded protein is CASSGGQGIGETQYF. J is TRBJ2-5 and V is TRBV9, with 9 bases fitting TRBD1. Germline trimming cut 3 bases from V and 4 bases from J; bases unmatched to any gene: 7. Germline V gene data show CDR1 as SGDLS and CDR2 as YYNGEE. The CDR3 runs to 15 residues. Looking up the rest from reference TRBV9 and TRBJ2-5 gives the full variable domain: DSGVTQTPKHLITATGQRVTLRCSPRSGDLSVYWYQQSLDQGLQFLIQYYNGEERAKGNILERFSAQQFPDLHSELNLSSLELGDSALYFCASSGGQGIGETQYFGPGTRLLVL.